This T cell receptor (beta chain) was sequenced in a study of CD8 T cells in ankylosing spondylitis. Quantitative barcoded 5'-RACE was used to prepare TCR beta libraries. MiXCR, run by TCRdb on the 5' RACE reads, gives a single entry per CDR3 protein. The data hold 120,000 to 150,000 distinct CDR3 sequences, with 7% to 10% observed a single time. V lost 4 bases to trimming and J lost 1 base, with 11 bases between them. Germline-derived CDR1 and CDR2 are MGHRA and YSYEKL. The CDR3 is made up of 15 amino acids. Sequencing used synovial fluid, either unsorted or a sorted T cell fraction (not recorded which). The TCR was taken from a male donor with ankylosing spondylitis. The V and J genes are TRBV4-1 and TRBJ1-3; D gene ambiguous. CDR3 in amino acids: CASSLAEGSGNTIYF. The CDR3 DNA sequence: TGCGCCAGCAGCCTCGCAGAGGGTTCTGGAAACACCATATATTTT.